This record looks at one T cell receptor (beta chain) sequence and its context. No antigen is known for it. One base away there is no much larger clone; base qualities are not given. PBMCs were isolated by Ficoll-Paque density gradient centrifugation. The junction shows trimming of 8 bases on V and 0 bases on J, plus 11 bases between the germline ends. Its CDR3 holds 14 amino acids, cysteine through phenylalanine. Here the CDR3 DNA is all that survives: 42 bases in frame from base 1. CDR1 and CDR2, per the germline V gene, are SNHLY and FYNNEI. These data originate in a study of T-cell memory formation after mild COVID-19 (dated by TCRdb to the early 2020s). About the full investigation: TCR sequence clusters from the two donors were found to be largely donor specific. In a couple of donors, T-cell clones that expanded and contracted after mild COVID-19 were followed by sequencing TCRalpha and TCRbeta repertoires longitudinally. The cohort was made up of two young adult volunteers, one female and one male, who were previously healthy. Results the study describes overall, beyond this receptor: The detection of some responding clones in pre-infection memory suggests that pre-existing cross-reactive memory T cells joined the SARS-CoV-2 response. Clones that contracted from day 15 to 85 showed balanced CD4/CD8 phenotypes, whereas a second wave of clones that expanded from day 15 to 37 leaned towards CD4+. The study included only a couple of mild cases, and larger cohorts that include severe cases with pre-infection samples were judged to be necessary. Contracting CD4+ clones were located mainly in the CM and EM memory subsets, whereas CD8+ clones were found to be enriched in EMRA. SARS-CoV-2 specificity of the second-wave clones peaking on day 37 was not confirmed.

TCRdb lists the instrument as Illumina NovaSeq 6000. TCRalpha and TCRbeta cDNA libraries were constructed by 5'RACE with constant-segment primers, with sample barcodes and unique molecular identifiers being introduced. Trizol reagent was used to extract RNA from every sample. The libraries were amplified in two PCR steps, and the second step added a second sample barcode and Illumina TruSeq adapters. Sequencing of libraries was performed on an Illumina NovaSeq with 2 x 150 bp paired-end reads. The original pipeline was this. With migec v1.2.7, reads were demultiplexed and then collapsed into UMI-guided consensus sequences. With mixcr v2.1.11, UMI consensuses were aligned to TRA and TRB V and J templates and assembled into clonotypes. A clonotype was counted as expanded or contracted only when both edgeR and NoisET called the clonotype significant, with the noise models trained on biological replicates. For edgeR calls, the cutoffs were a false discovery rate-adjusted p below 0.01 and a log2 fold-change threshold of 1. As an exploratory analysis of dynamics, max-normalized trajectories of the 1000 most abundant clonotypes were examined with PCA combined with hierarchical clustering. The CD4 or CD8 phenotype of responding clones was assigned using the separately sequenced CD4+ and CD8+ repertoires. TCRdb handled the public reads itself, with Q25 trimming in fastp and clone calling in MiXCR, and kept productive beta chains. Duplicate CDR3 protein sequences are folded into a single record with the most common DNA and genes. The authors' filters were not applied to this entry. For this sample the table gives almost 350,000 distinct CDR3 sequences, of which under 25% were detected only once. Jointly, the top ten make up 21% of the sample.

Sequencing was done on a sample of PBMCs or a T cell subset sorted from them (not recorded which). The sequence was collected from a man between 18 and 35 years old who had mild COVID-19 (a few samples of this study predate the infection). The sample titles of this study are shuffled in the database, so cell type and time point are left out; the donor was told from shared clones. The sequence joins TRBV2 to TRBJ1-5; the D region possibly corresponds to TRBD1 (6 bases align). The base sequence is TGTGCCAGCGGCCGAGGGGGTAGCAATCAGCCCCAGCATTTT. It is translated as CASGRGGSNQPQHF. The reference TRBV2 and TRBJ1-5 proteins fill in what lies around the CDR3, so the full variable domain reads EPEVTQTPSHQVTQMGQEVILRCVPISNHLYFYWYRQILGQKVEFLVSFYNNEISEKSEIFDDQFSVERPDGSNFTLKIRSTKLEDSAMYFCASGRGGSNQPQHFGDGTRLSIL.